The entry that follows covers one T cell receptor (beta chain) sequence. Authors' methods: Scientists estimated how many nucleated cells there were by amplifying reference gene primers. Repertoires were generated with immunoSEQ multiplex PCR, while TCRdb's copy carries only in-frame clones and drops some. Clone size and V and J calls were adopted from that table, with D and trimming inferred from the DNA. The table has 280,000 or so clones, approximately 90% seen once. The data are from a study of blood T cell repertoires in COVID-19. Study-wide context: Donors in the United States, Italy and Spain gave samples during acute or convalescent COVID-19. PBMCs, B-cell-depleted T cells, or T cells were the source of the cDNA or gDNA that made up the material.

The CDR3 contains 13 residues. V lost 5 bases, J lost 4 bases, and 11 bases lay in between. The germline gives CDR1 MNHEY, CDR2 SVGEGT. The chain joins TRBV6-2 or TRBV6-3 to TRBJ1-2; D is perhaps TRBD1 (6 bases). Sequenced: peripheral blood. The clonotype originates from a woman aged 55 to 70 with acute or convalescent COVID-19. The CDR3 is CASSMDSLYGYTF. The CDR3, as DNA: TGTGCCAGCAGTATGGACAGCCTCTATGGCTACACCTTC.